This T cell receptor (beta chain) appears in the sequencing data of a study of early T cells in non-severe SARS-CoV-2 infection. Study context: Unsorted whole-blood RNA was sequenced in bulk, leaving chains unpaired.

Whole-study findings and limits: VDJdb matching, biased toward anti-spike CD8 responses, missed private and CD4 specificities.

With regard to this clonotype: Its specificity is not known.

V lost 2 bases, J lost 0 bases, and 13 bases lay in between. CDR1 and CDR2 (germline): MNHEY, SMNVEV (reference sequence). This CDR3 is 16 amino acids long. Attachment of unique molecular identifiers was made to individual cDNA molecules. TCRdb analysed the 5' RACE reads with MiXCR anew, one entry per CDR3 protein. Of approximately 77,000 distinct CDR3 sequences in the sample, approximately 5% were seen once. This receptor was obtained from an adult who was a healthcare worker with PCR-confirmed SARS-CoV-2 infection or an uninfected control (not recorded which). The material was whole blood, obtained at baseline. This chain links TRBV27 with TRBJ1-1; D gene unclear. CDR3 amino acids: CASSLVPTAVNTEAFF. CDR3 bases: TGTGCCAGCAGTTTAGTCCCAACAGCCGTGAACACTGAAGCTTTCTTT.